This T cell receptor (beta chain) is drawn from a study of cytomegalovirus exposure and HLA in healthy donors (dated by TCRdb to 2016 to 2017). General notes on the study: An earlier analysis of roughly 500 of the donors reported approximately 260 Gb of sequence data and approximately 120 million unique TCR beta sequences obtained from 150 million to 200 million T cells. An early release covering some 640 HLA-typed donors comprised about 290 gigabases of sequencing data and approximately 85 million unique TCR sequences. Of the 300 to 500 genotyped donors, less than 85% were placed in the genetic ancestry cluster associated with self-reported Caucasian donors. The study aimed to test whether cataloging public T cell receptors could reveal signatures of past pathogen exposure. The study profiled the T cell repertoires of hundreds of subjects by immunosequencing and related them to cytomegalovirus serostatus. A separate validation cohort of roughly 110 different subjects was used in addition to the roughly 670-subject first cohort. To predict cytomegalovirus infection status, the study brought together high-throughput TCR immunosequencing, statistical association of individual TCRs with disease status, and machine learning. A later analysis re-examined previously published TCR beta repertoires from 610 or so donors and added high-resolution HLA genotyping to investigate patterns of TCR occurrence. In the later analysis, no new phenotypic data were used to find candidate immune exposures; instead, reliance was placed on TCR beta sequences and their occurrence across donors. In an earlier analysis of 587 of the donors, high-throughput TCR beta sequencing was used to judge whether each TCR beta V gene segment behaved as functional or pseudogenic. Donor age, sex, ethnicity and CMV serostatus were collected together with the repertoire data. A later genetic analysis took genome-wide SNP genotypes for about 55% of the 666 donors and used that subset as a discovery cohort. Every repertoire in the discovery cohort had been generated on one and the same sequencing platform. HLA typing covered class I and class II loci at four-digit resolution. The number of typed donors differed by locus: roughly 629-640 for A, B, C, DRB1 and DQB1; some 500 for DQA1; 606 for DPA1; and roughly 490 for DPB1. Several DR-DQ haplotypes were handled as single units for association and clustering because linkage in the cohort was strong. Among roughly 400 genotyped donors of the cohort, an average of approximately 200,000 unique TCR beta nucleotide sequences was sequenced per donor, of which 15% to 20% were non-productive.

Study-wide conclusions, independent of this receptor: While some public TCRs were present in many individuals, most TCR sequences turned up only very rarely across donors. In a later analysis, the rate of TCR association differed among HLA loci, with DRB1 alleles having the most associated TCRs and HLA-C alleles having the fewest. The earlier analysis of 450 to 700 of the donors excluded some 15 rarely observed V segments, including chromosome 9 orphons, because counts were too low. In this cohort, only TCR beta chains were sequenced, and detectable features were limited by the absence of alpha or paired-chain data. In both the original and validation cohorts, the classifier was reported to diagnose cytomegalovirus status with high specificity and sensitivity. Because HLA typing was missing for some donors at each locus, association tests included only the typed subset. Presence/absence analyses assumed roughly uniform sequencing depth across donors, an assumption that may not hold. Because the 87-base-pair reads could not distinguish some IMGT-functional V segments, including TRBV6-2 and TRBV6-3, those segments were excluded. Several of the top co-occurrence clusters appeared to be linked to parvovirus B19, influenza, CMV and Epstein-Barr virus, according to a later analysis. A later analysis found that most CMV-associated TCR beta chains appeared HLA-restricted, with HLA associations seemingly driven largely by CMV exposure. A further reported finding was that TCR beta sequences accurately predicted the HLA-A and HLA-B alleles for most subjects in the first cohort. It was suggested by the authors that the approach could potentially be generalized to other disease states and immunological phenotypes. A group of highly shared sequence variants was considered likely to be a technical artifact of the sequencing pipeline. Broadly in line with IMGT annotations, most TCR beta V segments showed up in productive rearrangements about 87% or about 30% of the time in an earlier analysis of some 590 of the donors. Specific HLA alleles were associated with 15,000 to 20,000 TCR beta sequences at a false discovery rate of 0.05 in a later analysis. In vitro tests confirmed that a few of the cytomegalovirus-associated TCR beta chains recognize cytomegalovirus antigens. A later analysis found that HLA-associated TCR beta chains were more clonally expanded and had lower generation probabilities than equally common non-associated chains. In the study, around 150 TCR beta chains were listed as associated with cytomegalovirus. When HLA alleles, especially DR and DQ, strongly co-occurred, TCR associations were difficult to assign to individual alleles. Immune exposure information for the cohort was limited to CMV serostatus. In a later genetic analysis, fewer N-insertions in productive TCRs were reported among donors in an Asian-associated ancestry cluster than the roughly 700-donor mean. Linkage disequilibrium might explain the correlated functional status among segregating V segments, but an unknown experimental factor could not be excluded. V-gene and J-gene trimming of TCR beta chains was associated with a missense DCLRE1C variant in a later genetic analysis, and the association was replicated in an independent cohort.

Receptor libraries were prepared by the immunoSEQ multiplex PCR assay. A mixture of 60 forward primers for TCR Vbeta segments and 13 reverse primers for TCR Jbeta segments was used in the multiplex PCR. The CDR3 region of rearranged TCR beta genes was amplified from genomic DNA by a multiplex PCR assay. The amplified TCR beta libraries were sequenced on the Illumina HiSeq System as 87-base-pair reads. The study's processing was this. A later analysis tallied approximately 87 million unique TCR beta chains across the 666 repertoires, and approximately 12 million of those chains were shared by two or more donors. Raw reads were error-corrected and collapsed into unique sequences with a nearest-neighbor algorithm that merged closely related sequences to remove PCR and sequencing errors. CDR3 sequences were aligned to IMGT reference sequences to assign V, D and J gene segments. Each retained sequence needed at least a six-nucleotide match to both a V gene segment and a J gene segment. A rearrangement counted as productive if the CDR3 had no stop codons and remained in frame with V and J, and every other rearrangement counted as non-productive. Following IMGT convention, CDR3 was defined as the stretch from the second conserved V-encoded cysteine up to the conserved J-encoded phenylalanine. The earlier analysis of about 640 of the donors excluded any sequence lacking an unambiguous match to a single V gene segment. An earlier analysis of just under 600 of the donors called V segments functional above 56.7% productive rearrangements and segregating when the between-donor standard deviation exceeded 5%. A statistical classification framework was developed to diagnose cytomegalovirus status using the catalog of TCR beta chain sequences. In a later analysis, TCR nucleotide sequences were compared against IMGT/GENE-DB human TR gene sequences so that V and J genes could be assigned. The TCRdist pipeline was used in a later analysis to assign CDR3 sequences and most-parsimonious VDJ recombination scenarios. In a later analysis, each TCR beta chain was defined by its CDR3 amino acid sequence together with its V-gene family, and reads without a unique V-gene family were excluded. As a way to deal with suspected cross-contamination and a sequencing artifact, a later analysis dropped 450 to 700 nucleotide sequences that were highly shared and had low generation probability. In a later analysis, a clonal expansion index was calculated for each public chain from normalized within-repertoire ranks of inferred template counts. Generation probabilities in a later analysis came from a VDJ recombination model fitted to out-of-frame rearrangements, and those results were checked against IGoR. A later analysis scored TCR-TCR, TCR-HLA and TCR-CMV co-occurrence with hypergeometric tests, applying a repertoire-size bias correction to TCR pairs. A later analysis estimated false discovery rates by permuting HLA or CMV assignments 20 times. In a later analysis, co-occurring TCRs were grouped using DBSCAN, with TCRdist sequence similarity added in when clustering inside HLA-allele-positive subsets. For co-occurrence clustering, repertoires with fewer than 30,000 or more than 120,000 public chains were excluded, along with 4 to 6 repertoires with anomalous nucleotide sharing. TCRdb stores this immuneACCESS table with in-frame sequences only. Part of the clones is absent; in the studies checked, under half of the shortfall reflects unresolved V genes, and no reason is known for the rest. V, J and clone size are taken as reported in that table, and D and trimming were inferred from the DNA itself. Present in this sample are about 200,000 clones, 70% to 90% of which were seen just once. Approximately 2.2% of the sample lies in the top ten.

The V end gives up 2 bases and the J end 6 bases, leaving 7 bases in the junction not matched to a gene. The CDR3 runs 15 amino acids, cysteine and phenylalanine included. The retained sequence is limited to the CDR3, 45 bases, with the frame set at the first base. The germline V gene sets CDR1 to KGHSH and CDR2 to LQKENI. The cohort was made up of 500 to 800 healthy bone marrow donors. Cohort members were all nominally healthy when sampled, although unrecorded immune exposures were likely present. The donor tested CMV seronegative and was one of the 352 seronegative cohort members. Each donor provided a peripheral blood sample, and peripheral blood mononuclear cells were used for TCR beta sequencing. The Qiagen DNeasy Blood Extraction Kit was used to extract genomic DNA from the blood cell samples. Turning to this clone: Its antigen remains unidentified. The record has no base qualities; no much larger clone is one base away.

The TCR comes from a woman aged 45-65 years in good health and CMV-seronegative. Material: PBMCs. This chain joins TRBV18 to TRBJ2-3, and 8 bases in between align with TRBD2. In nucleotides, the sequence is TGTGCCAGCTCACCAAAGGGACTAGGGGCGGATACGCAGTATTTT. Translated, this is CASSPKGLGADTQYF.